The 3 T cell receptor beta chains in this list originate from one sample, sequenced in a study of neoadjuvant anti-PD-1 for oral cavity cancer. Time point specified: after neoadjuvant nivolumab, at surgical resection. The protocol was immunoSEQ multiplex PCR, while the TCRdb copy is restricted to in-frame clones and leaves out a portion. The sample has over 7,500 clones, roughly 66% seen once. This specimen consisted of PBMCs, obtained after nivolumab (anti-PD-1) treatment. The receptors derive from a person aged 35 to 85 with oral cavity squamous cell carcinoma.

The rearrangement joins TRBV6-5 to TRBJ1-2; D is ambiguous. Germline values: CDR1 MNHEY, CDR2 SVGAGI. Trimming took 5 bases from V and 0 from J, leaving 13 bases between them. The CDR3 is 15 residues long. The CDR3 DNA follows: TGTGCCAGCAGTCCCCTTGCGAGGGCTAACTATGGCTACACCTTC. Encoded protein: CASSPLARANYGYTF.

This sequence joins TRBV19 and TRBJ2-5, with 8 bases fitting TRBD1. Looked up from germline, CDR1 is LNHDA and CDR2 is SQIVND (reference sequence). V was pared by 5 bases and J by 5 bases, with 16 bases of the junction left unmatched. The length of the CDR3 is 17 residues. The CDR3 DNA is TGTGCCAGTAGTTTCCTGGGGAGGACAGGGACGAGTGAGACCCAGTACTTC. Amino acid sequence: CASSFLGRTGTSETQYF.

The rearrangement joins TRBV6-1 to TRBJ1-3; D is perhaps TRBD1 (6 bases). CDR1 is MNHNS and CDR2 is SASEGT in the germline V gene. The CDR3 is 13 amino acids. The V end was cut by 3 bases, the J end by 5 bases, with 8 bases between. The CDR3 sequence is CASSDRGRNTIYF. The CDR3 nucleotides read TGTGCCAGCAGTGACAGGGGAAGAAACACCATATATTTT.